A selection of T cell receptor beta chains follows, all from one sample in a study of CD8+CD57+ T cells in acquired aplastic anemia. TCRdb reprocessed the reads via MiXCR and lists one record per CDR3 protein. The sample includes 35,000 to 45,000 distinct CDR3 sequences, about 70% of them seen just once. What was sequenced was sorted CD4+, CD8+, or CD8+CD57+ T cells (not recorded which) from PBMCs. These TCRs come from a human donor in good health, serving as a control. The CDR3 runs from the conserved cysteine through the conserved F or W. A D gene is named only where the DNA matches it firmly. Not all rows give a size; the values are once, few, many and, for expanded clones, a class.

cdr3_nt | cdr3_aa | v_call | clone_size | j_call | d_call
TGTGCCAGCATAGACAGCCCCAATCAGCCCCAGCATTTT | CASIDSPNQPQHF | TRBV6-1 | - | TRBJ1-5 | -
TGTGCCAGCAGCCAAGAGGGACGGACCTATGGCTACACCTTC | CASSQEGRTYGYTF | TRBV5-4 | - | TRBJ1-2 | -
TGTGCCAGCAGCGTGACTAGCGGGGAAACCCAAGAGACCCAGTACTTC | CASSVTSGETQETQYF | TRBV9 | - | TRBJ2-5 | TRBD2
TGTGCCAGCAGCCCTGGCCGCCAGGGGGGTTATTCACCCCTCCACTTT | CASSPGRQGGYSPLHF | TRBV11-2 | once | TRBJ1-6 | TRBD1
TGCGCCAGCAGCCATGAGGGGGACGGGGTCCCCAGGAAACTGTTTTTT | CASSHEGDGVPRKLFF | TRBV4-3 | - | TRBJ1-4 | -
TGTGCCAGCAGCTTATTGCCCCACGAGCAGTACTTC | CASSLLPHEQYF | TRBV7-9 | once | TRBJ2-7 | -
TGTGCCAGCAGCTTGCAAATGGAGGAGACCCAGTACTTC | CASSLQMEETQYF | TRBV5-6 | many | TRBJ2-5 | -
TGTGCCACCAGTGACAGTTCATGGGGCGTCACTGAAGCTTTCTTT | CATSDSSWGVTEAFF | TRBV24-1 | - | TRBJ1-1 | -
TGCAGTGCAGATGGAAGACAGGACACTAGCACAGATACGCAGTATTTT | CSADGRQDTSTDTQYF | TRBV20-1 | - | TRBJ2-3 | -
TGCAGCGTCTTTCAGGGGGAGCAGTACTTC | CSVFQGEQYF | TRBV29-1 | - | TRBJ2-5 | TRBD1
TGTGCCATCAGTCGGACAGGGGACACTGAAGCTTTCTTT | CAISRTGDTEAFF | TRBV10-3 | - | TRBJ1-1 | TRBD1
TGTGCCAGCAAGATACAGGGAACTTACTATGGCTACACCTTC | CASKIQGTYYGYTF | TRBV28 | many | TRBJ1-2 | -
TGTGCCAGCAGCCTAGGGGACGAGCAGTACTTC | CASSLGDEQYF | TRBV4-2 | few | TRBJ2-7 | -
TGTGCCAGCAGCGAGGGACAGGGGGTATATTCACCCCTCCACTTT | CASSEGQGVYSPLHF | TRBV7-9 | - | TRBJ1-6 | TRBD1
TGTGCCACCAGCGTACAAACAGGGGACGAGCAGTACTTC | CATSVQTGDEQYF | TRBV15 | - | TRBJ2-7 | TRBD1
TGCAGCGTTGAAGCGAGGGACCACCGAGAGACCCAGTACTTC | CSVEARDHRETQYF | TRBV29-1 | - | TRBJ2-5 | -
TGTGCCAGCAGCCAAGGGGACGGAGGATACTACGAGCAGTACTTC | CASSQGDGGYYEQYF | TRBV3-1 | many | TRBJ2-7 | -
TGTGCCAGCAGCTCCCTCCTGACAGGCACTACCTACGAGCAGTACTTC | CASSSLLTGTTYEQYF | TRBV11-2 | - | TRBJ2-7 | -
TGTGCCAGCAGCTTCGGACAGGGCTACACCTTC | CASSFGQGYTF | TRBV7-2 | - | TRBJ1-2 | -
TGTGCCAGCAGTCGGACAGGGGTTAATTCACCCCTCCACTTT | CASSRTGVNSPLHF | TRBV27 | - | TRBJ1-6 | TRBD1
TGTGCCACCAGTACCCAGGGCTCCCCTAATGGCTACACCTTC | CATSTQGSPNGYTF | TRBV24-1 | few | TRBJ1-2 | -
TGTGCCAGCAGTGGACACTATGGCTACACCTTC | CASSGHYGYTF | TRBV2 | once | TRBJ1-2 | -
TGTGCCAGCAGCCAACAACAGGTGAACACTGAAGCTTTCTTT | CASSQQQVNTEAFF | TRBV16 | - | TRBJ1-1 | -
TGTGCCAGCAGCTTAGACGGGGGTACCAACACTGAAGCTTTCTTT | CASSLDGGTNTEAFF | TRBV7-9 | - | TRBJ1-1 | -
TGCGCCAGCAGTACTAAGAATAGCGGGGGGGACCGGGACGAGACCCAGTACTTC | CASSTKNSGGDRDETQYF | TRBV10-2 | - | TRBJ2-5 | TRBD2
TGTGCCAGTCACCCTAACGGGGCGGTGGGCACTGAAGCTTTCTTT | CASHPNGAVGTEAFF | TRBV19 | - | TRBJ1-1 | -
TGCGCCAGCAGTGAGATCCCAGACGGGGAGACCCAGTACTTC | CASSEIPDGETQYF | TRBV10-1 | - | TRBJ2-5 | -
TGTGCCAGCAGTTTGGAGGCCTATGGCTACACCTTC | CASSLEAYGYTF | TRBV12-3/TRBV12-4 | - | TRBJ1-2 | -
TGTGCCAGCAGCCCGATGATCTACGAGCAGTACTTC | CASSPMIYEQYF | TRBV7-2 | few | TRBJ2-7 | -
TGTGCCAGCAGTTACTCTGAAGGGGATGAGCAGTTCTTC | CASSYSEGDEQFF | TRBV6-2/TRBV6-3 | - | TRBJ2-1 | -
TGCAGCGTTGCAGGGTTTAACTATGGCTACACCTTC | CSVAGFNYGYTF | TRBV29-1 | - | TRBJ1-2 | -
TGTGCCAGCAAAGGGATGGGACAGGTAGACTCACCCCTCCACTTT | CASKGMGQVDSPLHF | TRBV2 | once | TRBJ1-6 | TRBD1
TGTGCCACCAGCACCAAACTTGGACTAGCGGGGGCCGGGACCCAGTACTTC | CATSTKLGLAGAGTQYF | TRBV15 | - | TRBJ2-5 | TRBD2
TGCGCCAGCAGCCAAGAAGGCAGGGGGACTGGCTACACCTTC | CASSQEGRGTGYTF | TRBV4-1 | - | TRBJ1-2 | TRBD1
TGTGCCAGCAGCATAGGACTAGCCTCCTACAATGAGCAGTTCTTC | CASSIGLASYNEQFF | TRBV9 | - | TRBJ2-1 | TRBD2
TGTGCCAGTTCGAGGGAGGGGATAACATACGGGCAGTACTTC | CASSREGITYGQYF | TRBV19 | - | TRBJ2-7 | TRBD2
TGTGCCAGCAGCGTAGCTCCAGGGGGGAACACTGAAGCTTTCTTT | CASSVAPGGNTEAFF | TRBV9 | many | TRBJ1-1 | TRBD1
TGTGCCAGCAGCGTAGACTGGAACACTGAAGCTTTCTTT | CASSVDWNTEAFF | TRBV9 | - | TRBJ1-1 | -
TGTGCCAGTAGTATGAGTATAGTAGCGGGGCCAAACACAGATACGCAGTATTTT | CASSMSIVAGPNTDTQYF | TRBV19 | - | TRBJ2-3 | TRBD2
TGTGCCACCAGCACGGGACAGGACAATTCACCCCTCCACTTT | CATSTGQDNSPLHF | TRBV15 | - | TRBJ1-6 | TRBD1
TGTGCCAGCAGCTCCTCGGGCTATGGCTACACCTTC | CASSSSGYGYTF | TRBV7-9 | - | TRBJ1-2 | -
TGTGCCAGCAGTGAAGAATGGGGAGGTGGCTACACCTTC | CASSEEWGGGYTF | TRBV25-1 | - | TRBJ1-2 | -
TGCAGTGCTAGAGATAGACGGGGGCATTACGAGCAGTACTTC | CSARDRRGHYEQYF | TRBV20-1 | few | TRBJ2-7 | -
TGTGCCAGCAGTTACTACCGACAGGGCGGGGGTAGCACAGATACGCAGTATTTT | CASSYYRQGGGSTDTQYF | TRBV6-2/TRBV6-3 | many | TRBJ2-3 | -
TGTGCCAGCAGCTTAATTGCTAGCGGGGGGGGCTATGAGCAGTTCTTC | CASSLIASGGGYEQFF | TRBV7-3 | - | TRBJ2-1 | TRBD2
TGCAGTGCTAGAGCGCAGGGGGGTTCCTCACCCCTCCACTTT | CSARAQGGSSPLHF | TRBV20-1 | - | TRBJ1-6 | TRBD1
TGTGCCACCAGTGATTTTCACCTAGCGGGGAGCACAGATACGCAGTATTTT | CATSDFHLAGSTDTQYF | TRBV24-1 | - | TRBJ2-3 | TRBD2
TGTGCCAGCAGCGCGGACGGCCGAAACTATGGCTACACCTTC | CASSADGRNYGYTF | TRBV9 | - | TRBJ1-2 | -